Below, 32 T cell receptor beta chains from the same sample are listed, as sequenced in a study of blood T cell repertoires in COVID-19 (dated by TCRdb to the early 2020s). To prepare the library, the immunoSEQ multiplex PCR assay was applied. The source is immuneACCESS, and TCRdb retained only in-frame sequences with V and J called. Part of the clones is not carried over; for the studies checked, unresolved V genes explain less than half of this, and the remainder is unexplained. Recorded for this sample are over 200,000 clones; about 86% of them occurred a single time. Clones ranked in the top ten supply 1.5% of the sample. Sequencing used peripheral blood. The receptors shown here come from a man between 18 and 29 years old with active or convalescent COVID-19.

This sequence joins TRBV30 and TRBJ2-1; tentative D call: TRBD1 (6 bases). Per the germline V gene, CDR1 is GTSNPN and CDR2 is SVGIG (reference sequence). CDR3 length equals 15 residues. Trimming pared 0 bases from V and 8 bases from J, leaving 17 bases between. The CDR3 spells CAWSVTRQGIDEQFF. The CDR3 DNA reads TGTGCCTGGAGTGTCACACGGCAGGGGATCGATGAGCAGTTCTTC.

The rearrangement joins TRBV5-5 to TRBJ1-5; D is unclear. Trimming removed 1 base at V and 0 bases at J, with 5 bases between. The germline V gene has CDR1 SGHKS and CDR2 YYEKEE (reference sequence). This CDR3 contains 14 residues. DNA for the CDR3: TGTGCCAGCAGCTTGTACGGTAGCAATCAGCCCCAGCATTTT. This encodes CASSLYGSNQPQHF.

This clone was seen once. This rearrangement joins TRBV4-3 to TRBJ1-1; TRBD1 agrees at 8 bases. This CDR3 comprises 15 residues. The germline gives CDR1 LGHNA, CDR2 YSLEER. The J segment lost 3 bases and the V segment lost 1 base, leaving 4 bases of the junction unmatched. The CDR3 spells CASSQGTGSDTEAFF. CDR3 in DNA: TGCGCCAGCAGCCAAGGGACAGGGTCCGACACTGAAGCTTTCTTT.

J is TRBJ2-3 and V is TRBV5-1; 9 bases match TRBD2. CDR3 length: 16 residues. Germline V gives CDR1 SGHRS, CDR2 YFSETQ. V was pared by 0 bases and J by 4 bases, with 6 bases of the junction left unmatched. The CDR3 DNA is TGCGCCAGCAGCTTGGAAGGCGGGGGGGGCGCAGATACGCAGTATTTT. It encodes CASSLEGGGGADTQYF. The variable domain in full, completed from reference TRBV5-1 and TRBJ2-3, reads KAGVTQTPRYLIKTRGQQVTLSCSPISGHRSVSWYQQTPGQGLQFLFEYFSETQRNKGNFPGRFSGRQFSNSRSEMNVSTLELGDSALYLCASSLEGGGGADTQYFGPGTRLTVL.

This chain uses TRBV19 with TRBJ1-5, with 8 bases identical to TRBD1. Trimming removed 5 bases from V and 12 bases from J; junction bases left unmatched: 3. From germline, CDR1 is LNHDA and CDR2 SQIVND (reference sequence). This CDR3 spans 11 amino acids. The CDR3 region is CASSQQGGQHF. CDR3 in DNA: TGTGCCAGTAGTCAACAGGGGGGCCAGCATTTT. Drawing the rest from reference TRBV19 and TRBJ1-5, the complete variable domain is DGGITQSPKYLFRKEGQNVTLSCEQNLNHDAMYWYRQDPGQGLRLIYYSQIVNDFQKGDIAEGYSVSREKKESFPLTVTSAQKNPTAFYLCASSQQGGQHFGDGTRLSIL.

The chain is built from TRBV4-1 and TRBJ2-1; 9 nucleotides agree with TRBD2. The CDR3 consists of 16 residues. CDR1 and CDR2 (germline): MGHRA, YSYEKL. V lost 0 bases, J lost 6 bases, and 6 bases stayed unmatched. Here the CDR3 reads CASSQEGTSLGNEQFF. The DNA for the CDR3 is TGCGCCAGCAGCCAAGAAGGGACTAGCTTGGGCAATGAGCAGTTCTTC.

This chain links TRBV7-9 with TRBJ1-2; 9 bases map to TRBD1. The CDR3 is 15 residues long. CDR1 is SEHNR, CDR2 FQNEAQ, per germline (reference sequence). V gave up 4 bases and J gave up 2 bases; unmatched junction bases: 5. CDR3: CASSWTGVENYGYTF. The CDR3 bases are TGTGCCAGCAGCTGGACAGGGGTAGAAAACTATGGCTACACCTTC.

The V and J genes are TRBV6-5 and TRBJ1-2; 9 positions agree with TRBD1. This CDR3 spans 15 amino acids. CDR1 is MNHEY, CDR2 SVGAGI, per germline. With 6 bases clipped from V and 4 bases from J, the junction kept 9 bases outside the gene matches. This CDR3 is CASRRTGGQSYGYTF. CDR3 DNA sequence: TGTGCCAGCAGACGTACAGGGGGCCAATCCTATGGCTACACCTTC.

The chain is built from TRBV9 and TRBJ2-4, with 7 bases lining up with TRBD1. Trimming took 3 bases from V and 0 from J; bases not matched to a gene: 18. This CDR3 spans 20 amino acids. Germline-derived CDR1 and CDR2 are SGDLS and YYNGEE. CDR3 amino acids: CASSAGTEGLRTVAKNIQYF. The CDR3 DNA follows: TGTGCCAGCAGCGCCGGGACAGAAGGACTTAGGACGGTAGCCAAAAACATTCAGTACTTC. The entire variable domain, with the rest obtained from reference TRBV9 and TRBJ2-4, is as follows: DSGVTQTPKHLITATGQRVTLRCSPRSGDLSVYWYQQSLDQGLQFLIQYYNGEERAKGNILERFSAQQFPDLHSELNLSSLELGDSALYFCASSAGTEGLRTVAKNIQYFGAGTRLSVL.

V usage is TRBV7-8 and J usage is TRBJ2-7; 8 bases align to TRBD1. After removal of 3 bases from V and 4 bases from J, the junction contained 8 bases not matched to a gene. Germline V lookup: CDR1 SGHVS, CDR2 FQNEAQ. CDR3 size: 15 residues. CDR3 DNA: TGTGCCAGCAGCTTTTTATCGACAGGGGTGTACGAGCAGTACTTC. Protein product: CASSFLSTGVYEQYF.

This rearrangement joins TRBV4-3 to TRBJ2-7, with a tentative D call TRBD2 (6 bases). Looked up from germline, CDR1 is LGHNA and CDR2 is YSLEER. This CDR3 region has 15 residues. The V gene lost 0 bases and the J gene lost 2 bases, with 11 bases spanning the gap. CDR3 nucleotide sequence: TGCGCCAGCAGCCAAGATCTAGCGCCCACCTACGAGCAGTACTTC. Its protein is CASSQDLAPTYEQYF.

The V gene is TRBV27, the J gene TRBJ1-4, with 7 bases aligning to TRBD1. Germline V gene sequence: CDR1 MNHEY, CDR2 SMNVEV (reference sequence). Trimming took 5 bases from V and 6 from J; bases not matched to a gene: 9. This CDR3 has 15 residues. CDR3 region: CASSLRQGRHEKLFF. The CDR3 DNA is TGTGCCAGCAGTCTCAGACAGGGTCGGCATGAAAAACTGTTTTTT.

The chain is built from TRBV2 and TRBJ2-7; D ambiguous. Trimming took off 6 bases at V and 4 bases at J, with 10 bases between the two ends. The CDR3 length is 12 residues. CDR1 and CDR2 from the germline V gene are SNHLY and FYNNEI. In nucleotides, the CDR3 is TGTGCCAGCAGCCCCGTCTCTTACGAGCAGTACTTC. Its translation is CASSPVSYEQYF.

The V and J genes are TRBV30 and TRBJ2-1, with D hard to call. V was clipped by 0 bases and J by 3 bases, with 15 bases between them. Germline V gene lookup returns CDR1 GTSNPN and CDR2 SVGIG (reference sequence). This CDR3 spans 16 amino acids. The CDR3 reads CAWSVYGAGGYNEQFF. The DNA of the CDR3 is TGTGCCTGGAGTGTATACGGCGCTGGCGGCTACAATGAGCAGTTCTTC.

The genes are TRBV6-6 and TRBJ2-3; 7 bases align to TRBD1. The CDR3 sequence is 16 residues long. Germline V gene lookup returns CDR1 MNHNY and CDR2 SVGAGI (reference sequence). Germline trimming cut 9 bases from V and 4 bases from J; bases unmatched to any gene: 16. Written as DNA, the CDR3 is TGTGCCAGTACGAGGGGCCAAGGGGGCCTCGCAGATACGCAGTATTTT. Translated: CASTRGQGGLADTQYF.

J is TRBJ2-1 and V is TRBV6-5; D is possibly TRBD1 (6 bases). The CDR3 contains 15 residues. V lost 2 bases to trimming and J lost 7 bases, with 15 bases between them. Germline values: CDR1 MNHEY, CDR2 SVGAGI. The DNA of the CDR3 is TGTGCCAGCAGTTACGCAGGGGCCCTAAGAAATGAGCAGTTCTTC. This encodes CASSYAGALRNEQFF.

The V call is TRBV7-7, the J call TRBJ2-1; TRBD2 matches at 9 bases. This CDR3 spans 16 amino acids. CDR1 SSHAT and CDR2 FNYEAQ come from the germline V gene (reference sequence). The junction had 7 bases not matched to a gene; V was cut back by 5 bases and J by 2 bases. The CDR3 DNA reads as TGTGCCAGCAGCCTCCAAGCGGGAGGCACCTACAATGAGCAGTTCTTC. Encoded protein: CASSLQAGGTYNEQFF.

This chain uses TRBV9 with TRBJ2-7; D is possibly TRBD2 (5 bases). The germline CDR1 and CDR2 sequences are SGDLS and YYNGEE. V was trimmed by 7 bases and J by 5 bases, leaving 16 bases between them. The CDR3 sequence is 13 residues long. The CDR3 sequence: CASAPRTGDEQYF. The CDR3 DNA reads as TGTGCCAGCGCGCCCCGGACTGGAGACGAGCAGTACTTC.

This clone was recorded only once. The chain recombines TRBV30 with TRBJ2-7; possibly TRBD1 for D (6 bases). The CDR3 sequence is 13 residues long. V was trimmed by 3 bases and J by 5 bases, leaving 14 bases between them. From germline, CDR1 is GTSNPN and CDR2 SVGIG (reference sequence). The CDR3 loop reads CAWRRQGRNEQYF. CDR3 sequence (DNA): TGTGCCTGGAGGCGGCAGGGGCGCAACGAGCAGTACTTC.

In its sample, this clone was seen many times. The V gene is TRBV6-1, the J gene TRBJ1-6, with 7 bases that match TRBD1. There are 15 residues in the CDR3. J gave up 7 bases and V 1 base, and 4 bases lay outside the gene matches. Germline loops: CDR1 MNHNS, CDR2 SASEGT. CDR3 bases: TGTGCCAGCAGTGAAGAGGGACAGAAGAATTCACCCCTCCACTTT. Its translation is CASSEEGQKNSPLHF.

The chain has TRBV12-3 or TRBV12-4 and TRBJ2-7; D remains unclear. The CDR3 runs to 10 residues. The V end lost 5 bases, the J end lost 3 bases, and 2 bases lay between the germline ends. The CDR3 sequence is CASSLYEQYF. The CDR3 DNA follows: TGTGCCAGCAGTCTCTACGAGCAGTACTTC.

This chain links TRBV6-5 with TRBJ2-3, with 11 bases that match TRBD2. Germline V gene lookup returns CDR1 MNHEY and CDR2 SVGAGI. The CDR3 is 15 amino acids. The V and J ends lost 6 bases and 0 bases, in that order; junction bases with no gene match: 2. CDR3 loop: CASSRLAGSTDTQYF. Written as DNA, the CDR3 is TGTGCCAGCAGCCGACTAGCGGGGAGCACAGATACGCAGTATTTT.

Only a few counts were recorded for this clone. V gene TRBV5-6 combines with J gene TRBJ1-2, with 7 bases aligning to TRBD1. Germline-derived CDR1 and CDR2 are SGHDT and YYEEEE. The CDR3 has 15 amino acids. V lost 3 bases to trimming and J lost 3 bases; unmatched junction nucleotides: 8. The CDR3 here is CASSSRQGGDYGYTF. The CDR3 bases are TGTGCCAGCAGCTCTAGACAGGGTGGGGACTATGGCTACACCTTC.

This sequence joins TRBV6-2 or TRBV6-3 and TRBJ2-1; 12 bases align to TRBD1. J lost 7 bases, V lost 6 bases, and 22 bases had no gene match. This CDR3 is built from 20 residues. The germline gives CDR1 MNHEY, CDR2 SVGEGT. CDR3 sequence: CASSREPGQGATSSRNEQFF. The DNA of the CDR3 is TGTGCCAGCAGCCGAGAGCCGGGACAGGGGGCCACTAGCTCTCGGAATGAGCAGTTCTTC.

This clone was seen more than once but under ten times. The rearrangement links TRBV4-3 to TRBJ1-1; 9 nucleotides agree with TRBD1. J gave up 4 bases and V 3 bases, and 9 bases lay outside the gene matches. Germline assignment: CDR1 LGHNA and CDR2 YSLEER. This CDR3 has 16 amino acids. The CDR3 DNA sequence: TGCGCCAGCAGCCAGGCCGGGACAGGGTTCTTCACTGAAGCTTTCTTT. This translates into CASSQAGTGFFTEAFF.

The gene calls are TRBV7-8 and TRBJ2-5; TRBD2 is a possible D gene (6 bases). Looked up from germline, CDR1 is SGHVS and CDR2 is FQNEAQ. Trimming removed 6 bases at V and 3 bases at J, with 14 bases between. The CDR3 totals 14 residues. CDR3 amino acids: CASRYLAPEETQYF. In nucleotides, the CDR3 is TGTGCCAGCAGGTACCTAGCGCCTGAAGAGACCCAGTACTTC.

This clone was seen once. CDR3 residues: CASSQDLSVPGQVFQETQYF. The CDR3 DNA reads as TGTGCCAGCAGCCAAGATTTGAGTGTACCGGGACAGGTTTTTCAAGAGACCCAGTACTTC. The chain recombines TRBV3-1 (or the pseudogene TRBV3-2) with TRBJ2-5, with 8 bases fitting TRBD1. This CDR3 comprises 20 residues. Trimming cost V 0 bases and J 2 bases; bases outside gene matches: 17. Germline V gene sequence: CDR1 LGHDT, CDR2 YNNKEL (reference sequence).

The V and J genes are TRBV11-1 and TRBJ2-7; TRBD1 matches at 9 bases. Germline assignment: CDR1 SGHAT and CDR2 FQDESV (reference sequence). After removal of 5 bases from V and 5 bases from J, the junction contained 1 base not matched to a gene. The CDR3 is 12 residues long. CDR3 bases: TGTGCCAGCAGCCGGGACAGGGACGAGCAGTACTTC. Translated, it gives CASSRDRDEQYF.

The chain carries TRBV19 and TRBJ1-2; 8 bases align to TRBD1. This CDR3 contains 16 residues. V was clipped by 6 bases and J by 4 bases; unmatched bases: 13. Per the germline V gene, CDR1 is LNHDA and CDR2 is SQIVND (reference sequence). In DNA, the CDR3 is TGTGCCAGTAGCGATAACACCGGGACAGGACCCTATGGCTACACCTTC. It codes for CASSDNTGTGPYGYTF.

CDR3 bases: TGTGCCAGCAGCTTACCCCGAACAGGGCTCTATGGCTACACCTTC. This translates into CASSLPRTGLYGYTF. The chain combines TRBV13 with TRBJ1-2; tentative D call: TRBD1 (6 bases). The ends were cut back, 2 bases at V and 4 bases at J, with 14 bases in the middle. The CDR3 has 15 residues. Germline V gene lookup returns CDR1 PRHDT and CDR2 FYEKMQ (reference sequence).

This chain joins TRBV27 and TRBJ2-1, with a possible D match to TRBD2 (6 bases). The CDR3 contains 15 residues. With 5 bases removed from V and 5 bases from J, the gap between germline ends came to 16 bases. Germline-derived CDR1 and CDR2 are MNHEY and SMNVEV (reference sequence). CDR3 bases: TGTGCCAGCAGTCCCGGGACTGTGGGTCACAATGAGCAGTTCTTC. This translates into CASSPGTVGHNEQFF.

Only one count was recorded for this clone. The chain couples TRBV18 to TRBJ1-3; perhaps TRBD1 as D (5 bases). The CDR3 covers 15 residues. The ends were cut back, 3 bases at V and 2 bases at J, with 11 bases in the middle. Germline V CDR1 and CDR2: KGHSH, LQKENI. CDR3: CASSPQGSAGNTIYF. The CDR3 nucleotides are TGTGCCAGCTCACCCCAGGGTTCCGCTGGAAACACCATATATTTT.